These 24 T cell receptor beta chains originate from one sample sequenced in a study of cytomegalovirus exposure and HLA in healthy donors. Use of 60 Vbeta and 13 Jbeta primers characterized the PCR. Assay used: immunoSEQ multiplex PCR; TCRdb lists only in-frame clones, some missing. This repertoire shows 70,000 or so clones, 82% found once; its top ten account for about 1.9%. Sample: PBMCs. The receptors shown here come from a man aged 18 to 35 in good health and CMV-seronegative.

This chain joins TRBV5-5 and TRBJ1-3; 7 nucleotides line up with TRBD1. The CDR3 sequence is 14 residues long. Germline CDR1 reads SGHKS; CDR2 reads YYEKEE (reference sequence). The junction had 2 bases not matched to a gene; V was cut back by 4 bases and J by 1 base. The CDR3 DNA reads TGTGCCAGCAGCCTACAGGGGTCTGGAAACACCATATATTTT. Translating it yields CASSLQGSGNTIYF.

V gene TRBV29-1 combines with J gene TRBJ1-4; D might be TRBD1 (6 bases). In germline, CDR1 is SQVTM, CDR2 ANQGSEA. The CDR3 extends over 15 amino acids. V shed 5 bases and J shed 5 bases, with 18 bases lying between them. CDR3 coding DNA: TGCAGCGTTCGGGGGGGCACTAGGTCAAATGAAAAACTGTTTTTT. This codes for CSVRGGTRSNEKLFF.

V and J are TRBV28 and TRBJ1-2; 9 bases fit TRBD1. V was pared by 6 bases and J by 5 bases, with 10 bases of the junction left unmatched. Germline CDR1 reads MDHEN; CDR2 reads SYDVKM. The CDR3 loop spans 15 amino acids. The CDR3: CASRPRQGVVYGYTF. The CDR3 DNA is TGTGCCAGCAGACCCCGACAGGGGGTAGTTTATGGCTACACCTTC.

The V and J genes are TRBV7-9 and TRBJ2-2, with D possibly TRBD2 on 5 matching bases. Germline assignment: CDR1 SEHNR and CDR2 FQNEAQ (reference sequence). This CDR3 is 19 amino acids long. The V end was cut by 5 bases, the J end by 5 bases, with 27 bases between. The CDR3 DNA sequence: TGTGCCAGCAGCGGTAGCACGGGGTGGCCGGCTATAGGGACCGGGGAGCTGTTTTTT. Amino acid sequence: CASSGSTGWPAIGTGELFF.

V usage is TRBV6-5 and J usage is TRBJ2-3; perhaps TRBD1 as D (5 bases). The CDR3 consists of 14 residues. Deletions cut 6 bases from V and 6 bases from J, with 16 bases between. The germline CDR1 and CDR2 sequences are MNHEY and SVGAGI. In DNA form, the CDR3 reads TGTGCCAGCAGGATAGGGGTTGACGGGGATACGCAGTATTTT. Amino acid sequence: CASRIGVDGDTQYF.

Here the CDR3 reads CASSFWSGVAGTDTQYF. CDR3 DNA sequence: TGTGCCAGCAGTTTCTGGTCGGGAGTCGCGGGCACAGATACGCAGTATTTT. The V call is TRBV28, the J call TRBJ2-3; D may be TRBD2 (6 bases). This CDR3 has 17 amino acids. Trimming cost V 3 bases and J 1 base, with 17 bases left between them. CDR1 and CDR2 (germline): MDHEN, SYDVKM.

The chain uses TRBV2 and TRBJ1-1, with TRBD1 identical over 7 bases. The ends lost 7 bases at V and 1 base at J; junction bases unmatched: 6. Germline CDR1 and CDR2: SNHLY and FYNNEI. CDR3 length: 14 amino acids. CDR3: CASIPTGPNTEAFF. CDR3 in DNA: TGTGCCAGCATTCCGACAGGGCCGAACACTGAAGCTTTCTTT.

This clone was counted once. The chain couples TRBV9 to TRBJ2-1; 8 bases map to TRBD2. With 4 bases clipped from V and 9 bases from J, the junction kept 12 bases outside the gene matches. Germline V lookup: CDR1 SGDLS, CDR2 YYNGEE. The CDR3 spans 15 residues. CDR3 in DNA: TGTGCCAGCAGCCCAAATCCGGGACTAGGCAGTGAGCAGTTCTTC. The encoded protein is CASSPNPGLGSEQFF.

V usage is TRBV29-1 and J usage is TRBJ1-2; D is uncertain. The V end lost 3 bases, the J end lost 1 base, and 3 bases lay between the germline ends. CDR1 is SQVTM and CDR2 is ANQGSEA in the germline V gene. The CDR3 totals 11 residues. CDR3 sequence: CSVDGNYGYTF. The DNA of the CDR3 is TGCAGCGTTGACGGTAACTATGGCTACACCTTC.

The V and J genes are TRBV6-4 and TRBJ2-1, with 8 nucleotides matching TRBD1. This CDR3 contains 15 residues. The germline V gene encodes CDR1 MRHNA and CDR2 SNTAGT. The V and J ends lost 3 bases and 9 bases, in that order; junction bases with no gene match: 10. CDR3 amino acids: CASSDSRGRSIEQFF. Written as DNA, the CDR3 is TGTGCCAGCAGTGATAGCAGGGGGCGTTCAATTGAGCAGTTCTTC.

The DNA of the CDR3 is TGCGCCAGCACGCAGGGGCTCCAAGAGACCCAGTACTTC. Protein sequence: CASTQGLQETQYF. The J gene is TRBJ2-5, the V gene TRBV5-1; TRBD1 is a possible D gene (6 bases). CDR1 and CDR2 (germline): SGHRS, YFSETQ. The CDR3 consists of 13 residues. The V end lost 6 bases, the J end lost 1 base, and 10 bases lay between the germline ends.

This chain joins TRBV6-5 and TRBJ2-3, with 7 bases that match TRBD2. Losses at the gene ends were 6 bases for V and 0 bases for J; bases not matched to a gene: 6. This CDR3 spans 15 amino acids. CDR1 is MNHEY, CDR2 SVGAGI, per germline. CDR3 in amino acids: CASSLLAASTDTQYF. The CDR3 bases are TGTGCCAGCAGCCTCCTAGCGGCTAGCACAGATACGCAGTATTTT.

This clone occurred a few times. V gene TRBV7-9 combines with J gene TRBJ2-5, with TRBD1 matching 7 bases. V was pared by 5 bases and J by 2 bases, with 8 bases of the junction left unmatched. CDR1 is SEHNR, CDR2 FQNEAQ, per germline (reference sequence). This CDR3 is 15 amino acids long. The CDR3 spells CASSRFGTEQETQYF. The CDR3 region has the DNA TGTGCCAGCAGCCGATTTGGGACAGAACAAGAGACCCAGTACTTC.

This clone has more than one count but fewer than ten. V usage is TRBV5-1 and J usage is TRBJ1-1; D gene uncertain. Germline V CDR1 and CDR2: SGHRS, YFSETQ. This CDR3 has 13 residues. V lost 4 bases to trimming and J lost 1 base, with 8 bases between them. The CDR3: CASSILQNTEAFF. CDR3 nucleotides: TGCGCCAGCAGCATCTTACAGAACACTGAAGCTTTCTTT.

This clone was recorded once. CDR3 residues: CASSLDPGLTYEQYF. DNA for the CDR3: TGTGCCAGCAGCTTAGATCCCGGACTGACCTACGAGCAGTACTTC. This chain joins TRBV7-2 and TRBJ2-7; weak D call: TRBD2 (5 bases). This CDR3 is 15 amino acids long. CDR1 and CDR2 from the germline V gene are SGHTA and FQGNSA. The V end lost 1 base, the J end lost 2 bases, and 12 bases lay between the germline ends.

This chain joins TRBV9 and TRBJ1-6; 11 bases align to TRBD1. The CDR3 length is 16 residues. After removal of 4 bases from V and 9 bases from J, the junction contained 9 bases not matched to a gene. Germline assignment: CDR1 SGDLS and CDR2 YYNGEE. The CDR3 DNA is TGTGCCAGCAGCACCGGACAGGGGGCTTTTAGTTCACCCCTCCACTTT. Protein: CASSTGQGAFSSPLHF. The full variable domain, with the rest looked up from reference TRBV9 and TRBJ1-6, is DSGVTQTPKHLITATGQRVTLRCSPRSGDLSVYWYQQSLDQGLQFLIQYYNGEERAKGNILERFSAQQFPDLHSELNLSSLELGDSALYFCASSTGQGAFSSPLHFGNGTRLTVT.

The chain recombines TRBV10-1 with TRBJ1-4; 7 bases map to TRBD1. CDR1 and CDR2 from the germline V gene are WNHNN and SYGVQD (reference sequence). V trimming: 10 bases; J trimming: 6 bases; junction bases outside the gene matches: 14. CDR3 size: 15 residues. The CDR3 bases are TGCGCCACCCCACCCCTTGACAGGGTGGATGAAAAACTGTTTTTT. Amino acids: CATPPLDRVDEKLFF.

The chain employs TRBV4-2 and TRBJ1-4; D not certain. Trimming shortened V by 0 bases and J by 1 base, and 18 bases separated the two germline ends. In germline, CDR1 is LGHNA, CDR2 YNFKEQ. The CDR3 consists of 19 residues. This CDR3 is CASSQEKGGLGKTNEKLFF. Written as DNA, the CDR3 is TGTGCCAGCAGCCAAGAAAAAGGAGGCCTAGGAAAAACTAATGAAAAACTGTTTTTT.

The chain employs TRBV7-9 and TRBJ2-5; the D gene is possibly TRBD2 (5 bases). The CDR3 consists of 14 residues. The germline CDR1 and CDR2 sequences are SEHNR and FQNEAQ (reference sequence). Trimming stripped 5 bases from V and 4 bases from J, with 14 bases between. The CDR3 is CASSPIRERETQYF. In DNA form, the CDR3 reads TGTGCCAGCAGCCCTATCCGGGAAAGAGAGACCCAGTACTTC. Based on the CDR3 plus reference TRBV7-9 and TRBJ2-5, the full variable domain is DTGVSQNPRHKITKRGQNVTFRCDPISEHNRLYWYRQTLGQGPEFLTYFQNEAQLEKSRLLSDRFSAERPKGSFSTLEIQRTEQGDSAMYLCASSPIRERETQYFGPGTRLLVL.

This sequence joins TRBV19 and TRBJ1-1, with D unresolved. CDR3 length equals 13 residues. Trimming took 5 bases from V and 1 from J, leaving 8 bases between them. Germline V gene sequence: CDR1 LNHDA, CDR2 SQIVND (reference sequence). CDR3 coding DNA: TGTGCCAGTAGTTGGGCAGGGAACACTGAAGCTTTCTTT. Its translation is CASSWAGNTEAFF.

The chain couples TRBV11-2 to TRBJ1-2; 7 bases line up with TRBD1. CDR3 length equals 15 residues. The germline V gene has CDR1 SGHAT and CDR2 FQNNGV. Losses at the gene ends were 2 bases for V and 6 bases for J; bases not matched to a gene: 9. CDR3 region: CASSLLGRGLDGYTF. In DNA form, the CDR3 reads TGTGCCAGCAGCTTATTGGGCAGGGGGTTAGATGGCTACACCTTC.

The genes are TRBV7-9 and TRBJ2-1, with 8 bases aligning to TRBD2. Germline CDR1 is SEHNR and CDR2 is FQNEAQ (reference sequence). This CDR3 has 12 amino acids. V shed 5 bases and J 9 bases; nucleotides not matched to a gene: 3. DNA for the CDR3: TGTGCCAGCAGCGGGACTAGGATTGAGCAGTTCTTC. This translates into CASSGTRIEQFF.

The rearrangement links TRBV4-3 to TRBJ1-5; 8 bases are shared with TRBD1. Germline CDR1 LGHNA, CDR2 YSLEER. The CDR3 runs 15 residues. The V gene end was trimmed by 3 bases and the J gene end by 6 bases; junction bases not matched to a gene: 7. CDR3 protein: CASSQRRTGGQPQHF. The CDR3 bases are TGCGCCAGCAGCCAGCGCCGAACAGGGGGTCAGCCCCAGCATTTT.

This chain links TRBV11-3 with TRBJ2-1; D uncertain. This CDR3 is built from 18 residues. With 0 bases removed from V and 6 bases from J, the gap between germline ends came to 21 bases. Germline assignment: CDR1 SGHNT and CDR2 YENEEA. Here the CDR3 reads CASSLDRGSPVGGNEQFF. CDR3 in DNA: TGTGCCAGCAGCTTAGATCGCGGCAGCCCAGTTGGTGGCAATGAGCAGTTCTTC.